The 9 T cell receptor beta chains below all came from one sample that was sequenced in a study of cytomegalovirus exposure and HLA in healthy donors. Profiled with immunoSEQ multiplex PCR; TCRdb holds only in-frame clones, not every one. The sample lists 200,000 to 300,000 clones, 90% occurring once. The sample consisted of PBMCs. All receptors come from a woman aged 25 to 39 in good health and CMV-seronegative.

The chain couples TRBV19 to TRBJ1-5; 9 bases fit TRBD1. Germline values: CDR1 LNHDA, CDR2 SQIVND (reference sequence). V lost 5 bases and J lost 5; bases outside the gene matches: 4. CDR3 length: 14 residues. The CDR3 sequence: CASSPGTGYQPQHF. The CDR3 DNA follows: TGTGCCAGTAGTCCCGGGACAGGGTATCAGCCCCAGCATTTT. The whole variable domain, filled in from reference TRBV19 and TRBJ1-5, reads DGGITQSPKYLFRKEGQNVTLSCEQNLNHDAMYWYRQDPGQGLRLIYYSQIVNDFQKGDIAEGYSVSREKKESFPLTVTSAQKNPTAFYLCASSPGTGYQPQHFGDGTRLSIL.

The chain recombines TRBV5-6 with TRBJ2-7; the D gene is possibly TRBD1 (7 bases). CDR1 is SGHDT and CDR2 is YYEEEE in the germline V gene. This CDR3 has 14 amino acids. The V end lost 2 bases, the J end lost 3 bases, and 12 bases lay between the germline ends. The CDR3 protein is CASSFGRGDYEQYF. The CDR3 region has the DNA TGTGCCAGCAGCTTCGGCAGGGGGGACTACGAGCAGTACTTC.

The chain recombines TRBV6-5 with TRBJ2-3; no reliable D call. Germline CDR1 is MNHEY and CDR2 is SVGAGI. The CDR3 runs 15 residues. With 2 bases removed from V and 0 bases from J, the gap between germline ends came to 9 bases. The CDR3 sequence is CASSYVPTSTDTQYF. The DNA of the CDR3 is TGTGCCAGCAGTTACGTACCGACTAGCACAGATACGCAGTATTTT.

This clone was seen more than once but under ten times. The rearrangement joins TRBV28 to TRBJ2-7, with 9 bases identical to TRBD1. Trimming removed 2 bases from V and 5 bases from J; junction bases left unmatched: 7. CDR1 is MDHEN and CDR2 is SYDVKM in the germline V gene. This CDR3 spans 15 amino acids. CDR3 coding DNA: TGTGCCAGCAGTTTACCTGAGGACAGGGGCCACGAGCAGTACTTC. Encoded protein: CASSLPEDRGHEQYF. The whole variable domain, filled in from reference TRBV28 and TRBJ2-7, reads DVKVTQSSRYLVKRTGEKVFLECVQDMDHENMFWYRQDPGLGLRLIYFSYDVKMKEKGDIPEGYSVSREKKERFSLILESASTNQTSMYLCASSLPEDRGHEQYFGPGTRLTVT.

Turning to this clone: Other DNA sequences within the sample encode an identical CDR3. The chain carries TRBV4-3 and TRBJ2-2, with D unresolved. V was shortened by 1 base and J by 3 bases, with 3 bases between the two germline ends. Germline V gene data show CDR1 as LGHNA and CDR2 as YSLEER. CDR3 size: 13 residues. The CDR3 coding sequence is TGCGCCAGCAGCCAAGGATACACCGGGGAGCTGTTTTTT. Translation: CASSQGYTGELFF.

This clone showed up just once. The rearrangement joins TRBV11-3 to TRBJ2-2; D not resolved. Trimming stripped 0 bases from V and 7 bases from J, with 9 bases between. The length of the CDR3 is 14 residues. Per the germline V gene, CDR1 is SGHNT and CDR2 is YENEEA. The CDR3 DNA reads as TGTGCCAGCAGCTTAGAAGGGCGTGGCGGGGAGCTGTTTTTT. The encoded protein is CASSLEGRGGELFF. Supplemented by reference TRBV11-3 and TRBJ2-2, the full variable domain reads EAGVVQSPRYKIIEKKQPVAFWCNPISGHNTLYWYLQNLGQGPELLIRYENEEAVDDSQLPKDRFSAERLKGVDSTLKIQPAELGDSAVYLCASSLEGRGGELFFGEGSRLTVL.

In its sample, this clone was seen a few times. The CDR3 sequence is CASSQDSTGGYGSRIAGYTF. CDR3 nucleotide sequence: TGTGCCAGCAGCCAAGATAGTACAGGGGGCTACGGATCCCGTATTGCTGGCTACACCTTC. This rearrangement joins TRBV4-2 to TRBJ1-2; TRBD1 matches at 9 bases. The CDR3 has 20 residues. From germline, CDR1 is LGHNA and CDR2 YNFKEQ. The V and J ends lost 0 bases and 7 bases, in that order; junction bases with no gene match: 21.

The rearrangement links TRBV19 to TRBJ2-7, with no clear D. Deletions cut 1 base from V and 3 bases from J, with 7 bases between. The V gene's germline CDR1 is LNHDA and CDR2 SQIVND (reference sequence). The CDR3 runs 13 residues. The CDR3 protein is CASSIAAFYEQYF. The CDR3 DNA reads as TGTGCCAGTAGTATAGCCGCATTCTACGAGCAGTACTTC.

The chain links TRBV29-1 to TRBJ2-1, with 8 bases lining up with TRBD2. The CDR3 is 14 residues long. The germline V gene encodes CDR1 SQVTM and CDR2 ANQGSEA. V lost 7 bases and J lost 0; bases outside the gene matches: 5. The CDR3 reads CSGAGTSSYNEQFF. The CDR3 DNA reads TGCAGCGGAGCCGGGACTAGCTCCTACAATGAGCAGTTCTTC.